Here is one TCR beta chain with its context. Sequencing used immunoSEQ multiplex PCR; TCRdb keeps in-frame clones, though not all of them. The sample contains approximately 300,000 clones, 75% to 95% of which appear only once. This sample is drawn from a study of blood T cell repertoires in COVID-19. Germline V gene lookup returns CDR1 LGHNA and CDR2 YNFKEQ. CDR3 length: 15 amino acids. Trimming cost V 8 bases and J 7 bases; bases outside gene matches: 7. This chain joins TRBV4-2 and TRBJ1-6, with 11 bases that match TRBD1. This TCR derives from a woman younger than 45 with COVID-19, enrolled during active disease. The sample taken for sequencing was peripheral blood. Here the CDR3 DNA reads TGTGCCAGCTCGGGACAGGGGGTTACCAATTCACCCCTCCACTTT. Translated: CASSGQGVTNSPLHF.